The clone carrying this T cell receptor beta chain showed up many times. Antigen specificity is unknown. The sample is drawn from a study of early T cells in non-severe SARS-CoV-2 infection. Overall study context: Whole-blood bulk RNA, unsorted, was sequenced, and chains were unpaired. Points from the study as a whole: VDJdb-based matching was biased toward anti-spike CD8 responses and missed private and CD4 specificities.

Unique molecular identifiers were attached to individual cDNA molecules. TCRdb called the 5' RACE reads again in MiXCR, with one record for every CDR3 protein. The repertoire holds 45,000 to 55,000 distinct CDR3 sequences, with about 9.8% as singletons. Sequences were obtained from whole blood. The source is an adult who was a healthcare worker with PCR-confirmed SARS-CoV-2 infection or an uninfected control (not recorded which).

CDR3 coding DNA: TGCAGCGTTGAAGGCCCCAGGGGGGGCTATGGCTACACCTTC. Translation: CSVEGPRGGYGYTF. V gene TRBV29-1 combines with J gene TRBJ1-2; 7 bases are a match to TRBD1. Germline-derived CDR1 and CDR2 are SQVTM and ANQGSEA. After removal of 1 base from V and 4 bases from J, the junction contained 6 bases not matched to a gene. The CDR3 totals 14 residues.